The T cell receptor (beta chain) described here comes from a study of blood T cell repertoires in COVID-19. Study summary: Samples taken during acute and convalescent COVID-19 were collected in the United States, Italy and Spain. T cells, B-cell-depleted T cells, or PBMCs supplied cDNA or gDNA.

V shed 5 bases and J 5 bases; nucleotides not matched to a gene: 6. Germline loops: CDR1 SGHRS, CDR2 YFSETQ. The CDR3 consists of 15 residues. Original processing notes: Amplification with reference gene primers provided the estimates of nucleated cell counts. Libraries were prepared by immunoSEQ multiplex PCR; TCRdb keeps only in-frame clonotypes and omits some of them. The V and J calls and clone size were taken over from that table, and D and trimming were inferred from the DNA. The table includes about 170,000 clones, approximately 90% detected once. Sequenced: peripheral blood. The chain uses TRBV5-1 and TRBJ2-5; 13 bases match TRBD2. The TCR comes from a man aged 45-60 years who had recovered from COVID-19. This CDR3 reads CASRGGLAGMETQYF. The CDR3 coding sequence is TGCGCCAGCAGGGGGGGACTAGCGGGAATGGAGACCCAGTACTTC.